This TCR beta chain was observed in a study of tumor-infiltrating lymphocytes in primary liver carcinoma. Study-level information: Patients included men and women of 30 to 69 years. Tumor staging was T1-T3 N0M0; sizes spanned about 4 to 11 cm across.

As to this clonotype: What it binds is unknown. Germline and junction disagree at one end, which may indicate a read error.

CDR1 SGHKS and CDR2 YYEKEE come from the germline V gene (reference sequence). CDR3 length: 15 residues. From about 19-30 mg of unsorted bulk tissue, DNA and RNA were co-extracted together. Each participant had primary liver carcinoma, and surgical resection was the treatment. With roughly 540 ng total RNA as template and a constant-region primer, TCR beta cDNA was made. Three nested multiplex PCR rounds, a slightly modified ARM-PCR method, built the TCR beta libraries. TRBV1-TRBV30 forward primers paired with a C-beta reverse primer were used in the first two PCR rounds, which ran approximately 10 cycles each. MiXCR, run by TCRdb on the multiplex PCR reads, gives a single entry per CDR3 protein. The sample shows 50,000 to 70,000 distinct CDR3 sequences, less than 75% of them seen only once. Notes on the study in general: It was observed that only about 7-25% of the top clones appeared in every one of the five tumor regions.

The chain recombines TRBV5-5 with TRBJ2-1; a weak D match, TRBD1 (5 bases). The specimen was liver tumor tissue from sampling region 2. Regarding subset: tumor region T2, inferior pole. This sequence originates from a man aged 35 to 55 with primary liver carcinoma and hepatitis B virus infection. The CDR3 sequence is CTSSLGHVSYNEQFF. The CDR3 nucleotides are TGTACCAGCAGCCTTGGACATGTTTCCTACAATGAGCAGTTCTTC. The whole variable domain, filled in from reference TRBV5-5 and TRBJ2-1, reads DAGVTQSPTHLIKTRGQQVTLRCSPISGHKSVSWYQQVLGQGPQFIFQYYEKEERGRGNFPDRFSARQFPNYSSELNVNALLLGDSALYLCTSSLGHVSYNEQFFGPGTRLTVL.